This TCR beta chain was recorded in a study of T-cell reconstitution after alpha-beta-depleted transplantation in children (dated by TCRdb to about 2016). Background on the whole study: The study quantitatively tracked T-cell immune reconstitution after TCRalphabeta/CD19-depleted allogeneic hematopoietic cell transplantation in children using TCR repertoire profiling.

This clonotype has a handful of counts. The antigen it binds to is not known. Base quality data are lacking; no much larger clone is found one base away. The protocol used for the library was PCR. TCRdb records Illumina HiSeq 2500 as the sequencer. TCR libraries were prepared with molecular barcoding, using unique molecular identifiers to normalize TCRbeta repertoire quantification. The public reads were run again by TCRdb, first through fastp at Q25 and then through MiXCR, and only productive beta chains were kept. Every entry covers one CDR3 protein and lists the most common genes and DNA from its rows. The sample profile shows 90,000 to 100,000 distinct CDR3 sequences; about 22% of them were found once. About 20% of the sample goes to the ten largest clones. Broad study findings and their caveats: Apparently early alphabetaT-cell count recovery about two months after transplant reportedly relied on only several hundred rapidly expanded clones derived from non-depleted graft cells. Over the following months the frequencies of hyperexpanded clones went down, and after one year T-cell counts and TCRbeta diversity were mostly credited to newly produced T cells. In some patients, the high TCRbeta diversity seen at day 60 was put down to recipient T cells and intrathymic progenitors that had survived conditioning.

Per the publication, the treatment or condition label means: allogeneic hematopoietic cell transplantation with graft depleted of TCRalphabeta T cells and CD19 B cells. Transplant recipients were children who received TCRalphabeta/CD19-depleted allogeneic hematopoietic cell grafts. The source material was PBMCs, sampled before TCRalphabeta/CD19-depleted stem cell transplant. The source of this sequence is a boy aged 2 to 9 with acute lymphoblastic leukemia, due to receive a stem cell transplant.

At the DNA level, the sequence is TGCAGTGCTCCACCTAGCGGAGAGTCCTACGAGCAGTACTTC. The encoded protein is CSAPPSGESYEQYF. The sequence is built from TRBV20-1 and TRBJ2-7; 7 middle bases align to TRBD2. Taken from cysteine to phenylalanine, the CDR3 has 14 residues. Of the read, only the CDR3 DNA is kept; its 42 bases are in frame from base 1. CDR1 is given as DFQATT and CDR2 as SNEGSKA, both from the germline V gene (reference sequence). Unmatched junction bases come to 8, with V trimmed by 5 bases and J by 1 base.